A selection of T cell receptor beta chains follows, all from one sample in a study of control samples from healthy donors and cancer patients. TCRdb's table, derived via immunoSEQ multiplex PCR, lists solely in-frame clones and lacks some. The sample includes some 100,000 clones, approximately 90% of them seen just once. Sample: blood. All receptors come from a human donor in good health. The donor label of this sample is uncertain. The CDR3 runs from the conserved cysteine through the conserved F or W. Fields, in order: J gene, D gene, CDR3 length, V gene, clone size, CDR3 DNA, CDR3 protein. D genes are given only for firm matches. Clone size is not always given. Where it is, it says once, few, many or a class for expanded clones.

J gene: TRBJ1-5; D gene: -; CDR3 length: 15; V gene: TRBV21-1; clone size: -; CDR3 DNA: TGTGCCAGCAGCAAAGCGCAAAGGGGTCGTCAGCCCCAGCATTTT; CDR3 protein: CASSKAQRGRQPQHF
J gene: TRBJ2-3; D gene: -; CDR3 length: 17; V gene: TRBV24-1; clone size: -; CDR3 DNA: TGTGCCACCAGTTCAGGCAGGGGTGTTTGGGGCACAGATACGCAGTATTTT; CDR3 protein: CATSSGRGVWGTDTQYF
J gene: TRBJ1-2; D gene: TRBD1; CDR3 length: 13; V gene: TRBV5-1; clone size: -; CDR3 DNA: TGCGCCACCAGGGACAGACTCTACTATGGCTACACCTTC; CDR3 protein: CATRDRLYYGYTF
J gene: TRBJ1-4; D gene: TRBD1; CDR3 length: 16; V gene: TRBV18; clone size: -; CDR3 DNA: TGTGCCAGCTCAACCACCGGGACAGGGGGGCATGAAAAACTGTTTTTT; CDR3 protein: CASSTTGTGGHEKLFF
J gene: TRBJ2-5; D gene: TRBD1; CDR3 length: 15; V gene: TRBV5-1; clone size: -; CDR3 DNA: TGCGCCAGCAGCATCACAGGGGCCGGGCGGGAGACCCAGTACTTC; CDR3 protein: CASSITGAGRETQYF
J gene: TRBJ2-1; D gene: -; CDR3 length: 15; V gene: TRBV13; clone size: -; CDR3 DNA: TGTGCCAGCAGCTACAGGGTGTCTTTATACAATGAGCAGTTCTTC; CDR3 protein: CASSYRVSLYNEQFF
J gene: TRBJ2-1; D gene: -; CDR3 length: 13; V gene: TRBV7-2; clone size: -; CDR3 DNA: TGTGCCAGCAGCTTGAACGGACTAAATGAGCAGTTCTTC; CDR3 protein: CASSLNGLNEQFF
J gene: TRBJ2-1; D gene: -; CDR3 length: 11; V gene: TRBV20-1; clone size: few; CDR3 DNA: TGCAGTGCTAGCTTCTACAATGAGCAGTTCTTC; CDR3 protein: CSASFYNEQFF
J gene: TRBJ1-1; D gene: -; CDR3 length: 14; V gene: TRBV3-1/TRBV3-2; clone size: few; CDR3 DNA: TGTGCCAGCAGCCAACCGGGACGGAACACTGAAGCTTTCTTT; CDR3 protein: CASSQPGRNTEAFF
J gene: TRBJ2-2; D gene: -; CDR3 length: 17; V gene: TRBV18; clone size: -; CDR3 DNA: TGTGCCAGCTCACCCCCGTCTCAACAGGAGAACACCGGGGAGCTGTTTTTT; CDR3 protein: CASSPPSQQENTGELFF